These 19 T cell receptor beta chains originate from one sample sequenced in a study of blood T cell repertoires in COVID-19 (TCRdb year 2020). Receptors were amplified or captured by the immunoSEQ multiplex PCR assay. TCRdb provides this immuneACCESS table in a form limited to in-frame rearrangements. Some clones are lacking; in checked studies, under half of them reflect an unresolved V gene, and why the rest are absent is not known. This sample has tens of thousands of clones in its table, and 80% to 95% of those were observed once. About 3.1% of the sample is held by the ten biggest clonotypes. The sequencing sample was made of peripheral blood. The receptors were gathered from a woman in her 70s with active COVID-19.

This chain uses TRBV4-2 with TRBJ2-3, with TRBD1 identical over 7 bases. The CDR3 has 15 residues. Germline-derived CDR1 and CDR2 are LGHNA and YNFKEQ. V was clipped by 0 bases and J by 5 bases; unmatched bases: 5. The CDR3 DNA sequence: TGTGCCAGCAGCCAAGAGATGACAGGGATAGATACGCAGTATTTT. This encodes CASSQEMTGIDTQYF.

The chain carries TRBV28 and TRBJ2-3; 7 bases align to TRBD2. The V gene end was trimmed by 8 bases and the J gene end by 3 bases; junction bases not matched to a gene: 5. The CDR3 sequence is 13 residues long. Germline CDR1 reads MDHEN; CDR2 reads SYDVKM. The DNA of the CDR3 is TGTGCCAGCGGGGGGGGGAGAACAGATACGCAGTATTTT. Translating it yields CASGGGRTDTQYF.

J is TRBJ2-1 and V is TRBV10-3; D may be TRBD2 (5 bases). The CDR3 sequence is 15 residues long. Germline V gene data show CDR1 as ENHRY and CDR2 as SYGVKD. V was trimmed by 7 bases and J by 0 bases, leaving 13 bases between them. The chain's CDR3 is CAIKGSGSSYNEQFF. The CDR3 nucleotides read TGTGCCATCAAAGGCTCGGGGAGCTCCTACAATGAGCAGTTCTTC.

The chain combines TRBV5-1 with TRBJ2-1; 10 bases agree with TRBD2. The CDR3 sequence is 15 residues long. Germline lookup yields CDR1 SGHRS and CDR2 YFSETQ. With V trimmed by 3 bases and J by 6 bases, 6 bases remained unmatched. DNA of the CDR3: TGCGCCAGCAGCTCCGGGACTAGCGAATTCAATGAGCAGTTCTTC. This translates into CASSSGTSEFNEQFF.

The rearrangement joins TRBV5-1 to TRBJ2-3; 8 nucleotides match TRBD1. V dropped 3 bases and J dropped 1; count of bases not matched to a gene: 7. Germline CDR1 is SGHRS and CDR2 is YFSETQ. This CDR3 region has 16 residues. CDR3 nucleotide sequence: TGCGCCAGCAGCTGGTCTACAGGGGGTGGCACAGATACGCAGTATTTT. It encodes CASSWSTGGGTDTQYF.

This chain joins TRBV25-1 and TRBJ1-5; D remains ambiguous. The V gene's germline CDR1 is MGHDK and CDR2 SYGVNS. The CDR3 is 16 residues long. Trimming removed 8 bases at V and 0 bases at J, with 17 bases between. CDR3 sequence reads: CASSVGGYYSNQPQHF. CDR3 DNA sequence: TGTGCCAGCTCCGTCGGAGGGTATTATAGCAATCAGCCCCAGCATTTT.

The chain combines TRBV11-2 with TRBJ2-1; 8 bases are shared with TRBD1. V was clipped by 4 bases and J by 7 bases; unmatched bases: 18. Germline V gene data show CDR1 as SGHAT and CDR2 as FQNNGV. This CDR3 is built from 18 residues. This chain's CDR3 is CASSSSMGAQGAGNEQFF. As DNA, the CDR3 is TGTGCCAGCAGCTCATCGATGGGGGCGCAGGGGGCGGGTAATGAGCAGTTCTTC. The variable domain in full, completed from reference TRBV11-2 and TRBJ2-1, reads EAGVAQSPRYKIIEKRQSVAFWCNPISGHATLYWYQQILGQGPKLLIQFQNNGVVDDSQLPKDRFSAERLKGVDSTLKIQPAKLEDSAVYLCASSSSMGAQGAGNEQFFGPGTRLTVL.

This clone was seen only once. V and J are TRBV6-5 and TRBJ2-7; D possibly corresponds to TRBD1 (6 bases). Germline loops: CDR1 MNHEY, CDR2 SVGAGI. The CDR3 is 14 residues long. Trimming pared 5 bases from V and 2 bases from J, leaving 13 bases between. DNA of the CDR3: TGTGCCAGCAGTAGACAAACAGGGCCCTACGAGCAGTACTTC. It codes for CASSRQTGPYEQYF.

V is TRBV10-3 and J is TRBJ2-1, with 7 bases fitting TRBD1. V lost 5 bases and J lost 5; bases outside the gene matches: 12. Per germline, CDR1 ENHRY and CDR2 SYGVKD. CDR3 length equals 16 residues. CDR3 region: CAISPIFRDSDNEQFF. The CDR3 region has the DNA TGTGCCATCAGTCCTATCTTCCGGGACAGTGACAATGAGCAGTTCTTC.

This chain joins TRBV4-3 and TRBJ2-2; no reliable D call. Germline V lookup: CDR1 LGHNA, CDR2 YSLEER. This CDR3 has 16 amino acids. V lost 0 bases and J 2 bases, leaving 10 bases between the germline ends. The CDR3 protein is CASSQDFMGNTGELFF. The CDR3, as DNA: TGCGCCAGCAGCCAAGATTTTATGGGCAACACCGGGGAGCTGTTTTTT.

The genes are TRBV7-9 and TRBJ1-1; D gene unclear. Germline V gene lookup returns CDR1 SEHNR and CDR2 FQNEAQ (reference sequence). This CDR3 is built from 16 residues. The V end lost 2 bases, the J end lost 0 bases, and 13 bases lay between the germline ends. CDR3 residues: CASSLLGDFMNTEAFF. The DNA of the CDR3 is TGTGCCAGCAGCTTATTGGGCGATTTCATGAACACTGAAGCTTTCTTT.

The chain is built from TRBV10-3 and TRBJ1-4, with D perhaps matching TRBD1 (6 bases). CDR3 length: 15 amino acids. Germline CDR1 ENHRY, CDR2 SYGVKD. V lost 3 bases, J lost 2 bases, and 10 bases lay in between. The CDR3 DNA reads as TGTGCCATCAGTGAAAGGGGGACGACTAATGAAAAACTGTTTTTT. This encodes CAISERGTTNEKLFF.

This clone was counted between two and nine times. The CDR3 DNA reads TGCGCCAGCAGCATAGCGGGAGGGCCTGGGAGTGGGGAGACCCAGTACTTC. Translated: CASSIAGGPGSGETQYF. The chain couples TRBV5-1 to TRBJ2-5; 11 bases map to TRBD2. Germline-derived CDR1 and CDR2 are SGHRS and YFSETQ. J was trimmed by 5 bases and V by 4 bases; bases with no gene match: 13. The CDR3 covers 17 residues.

This chain connects TRBV18 to TRBJ2-1; 9 positions agree with TRBD1. Germline-derived CDR1 and CDR2 are KGHSH and LQKENI. V gave up 8 bases and J gave up 13 bases; unmatched junction bases: 18. This CDR3 region has 15 residues. The CDR3, as DNA: TGTGCCAGCATCAAATCCGGGACAGGGAACGGAGACCAGTTCTTC. Amino acids: CASIKSGTGNGDQFF. Full variable domain (remainder filled in from reference TRBV18 and TRBJ2-1): NAGVMQNPRHLVRRRGQEARLRCSPMKGHSHVYWYRQLPEEGLKFMVYLQKENIIDESGMPKERFSAEFPKEGPSILRIQQVVRGDSAAYFCASIKSGTGNGDQFFGPGTRLTVL.

The chain combines TRBV3-1 (or the pseudogene TRBV3-2) with TRBJ1-2; D gene ambiguous. V was pared by 1 base and J by 8 bases, with 14 bases between. Per the germline V gene, CDR1 is LGHDT and CDR2 is YNNKEL (reference sequence). This CDR3 spans 14 amino acids. The CDR3 sequence is CASSQGSFARGYTF. The DNA of the CDR3 is TGTGCCAGCAGCCAAGGGAGTTTTGCGCGGGGCTACACCTTC.

CDR3: CASSQVVGAYNSPLHF. CDR3 bases: TGCGCCAGCAGCCAAGTTGTGGGGGCATATAATTCACCCCTCCACTTT. V usage is TRBV4-3 and J usage is TRBJ1-6; possible D gene TRBD1, 6 bases. This CDR3 spans 16 amino acids. Trimming removed 1 base at V and 4 bases at J, with 11 bases between. Germline V lookup: CDR1 LGHNA, CDR2 YSLEER.

This clone was recorded once. The chain links TRBV6-5 to TRBJ1-2; 8 bases fit TRBD1. The CDR3 length is 15 residues. Germline CDR1 and CDR2: MNHEY and SVGAGI. Losses at the gene ends were 2 bases for V and 7 bases for J; bases not matched to a gene: 9. The CDR3 protein is CASSYRSGQGGGYTF. The CDR3 DNA reads as TGTGCCAGCAGTTACCGAAGCGGACAGGGAGGTGGCTACACCTTC.

The V gene is TRBV15, the J gene TRBJ2-5; TRBD2 is a possible D gene (6 bases). The CDR3 totals 15 residues. V lost 1 base and J lost 1, with 10 bases in between. Germline V gene data show CDR1 as LNHNV and CDR2 as YYDKDF (reference sequence). This CDR3 reads CATSRVTGAQETQYF. The CDR3 DNA sequence: TGTGCCACCAGCAGAGTCACGGGAGCCCAAGAGACCCAGTACTTC.

The V and J genes are TRBV2 and TRBJ2-1, with TRBD2 matching over 7 bases. V trimming: 3 bases; J trimming: 9 bases; junction bases outside the gene matches: 5. The CDR3 sequence is 13 residues long. Germline V gives CDR1 SNHLY, CDR2 FYNNEI. The CDR3 DNA sequence: TGTGCCAGCAGTGAGGCGGGAGATACTGAGCAGTTCTTC. Protein product: CASSEAGDTEQFF.